This TCR beta chain derives from a study of blood T cells in healthy people across ages. The germline V gene encodes CDR1 LGHNA and CDR2 YNFKEQ. This CDR3 has 19 residues. The trim removed 0 bases at V and 2 bases at J, leaving 13 bases unmatched. It was with a sample-barcoded 5' primer and a J-beta primer mix that a second PCR of about 7 to 12 cycles was run. TCRdb recomputed calls from the 5' RACE reads with MiXCR, one row per CDR3 protein. Altogether around 1,000,000 distinct CDR3 sequences are present, approximately 25% being singletons, with the ten largest covering 0.75%. These data were also reused for a study on T cells of mothers and their children.

The source is a girl under 10 years old in good health. This sequence joins TRBV4-2 and TRBJ2-5; 9 bases match TRBD2. Specimen: blood. The DNA of the CDR3 is TGTGCCAGCAGCCAAGATGCAGCGGGAGGTGCCCTATCTCAAGAGACCCAGTACTTC. Its translation: CASSQDAAGGALSQETQYF.